This T cell receptor beta chain was sequenced in a study of blood T cell repertoires in COVID-19. Study at large: Sources were T cells, B-cell-depleted T cells, or PBMCs; the material itself was cDNA or gDNA.

CDR3 length equals 14 residues. CDR1 and CDR2 from the germline V gene are MNHEY and SMNVEV (reference sequence). J lost 5 bases, V lost 5 bases, and 8 bases had no gene match. Recovered status in Cohort 3 required two negative PCRs, clearance, or symptom resolution. Source study methods: Cell counts per sample came from amplifying reference gene primers. TCRdb's copy holds only in-frame clones and misses some; the assay was immunoSEQ multiplex PCR. For V, J and clone size, that table is used; D and trimming come from the DNA. The sample shows about 300,000 clones, 85% to 90% of them seen only once. This receptor was obtained from a woman under 30 who had recovered from COVID-19. The material sequenced was PBMCs or T cells enriched from blood (not recorded which). The chain joins TRBV27 to TRBJ1-2, with TRBD1 matching over 7 bases. Here the CDR3 reads CASSPPGTAYGYTF. In nucleotides, the CDR3 is TGTGCCAGCAGTCCCCCCGGGACAGCATATGGCTACACCTTC.